Listed here is a single T cell receptor beta chain. The antigen remains unidentified. Sequencing used immunoSEQ multiplex PCR; TCRdb keeps in-frame clones, though not all of them. The sample lists approximately 220,000 clones, about 89% occurring once. This sample is drawn from a study of cytomegalovirus exposure and HLA in healthy donors. The overall study: The roughly 130 validation repertoires used the same platform as the roughly 700 first-cohort repertoires (as reported by a later analysis). Study outcomes and limitations: In the 120 or so validation repertoires, approximately 94% of cluster scores exceeded 0, per a later analysis. Researchers counted around 150 TCR beta chains as cytomegalovirus-associated.

The roughly 120-subject validation cohort, separate from the approximately 670-subject first cohort, included the donors. The V gene's germline CDR1 is SEHNR and CDR2 FQNEAQ (reference sequence). The CDR3 totals 13 residues. Trimming cost V 3 bases and J 4 bases; bases outside gene matches: 2. This clonotype originated in a woman between 18 and 29 years old in good health and CMV-seronegative. What was sequenced was PBMCs. V is TRBV7-9 and J is TRBJ1-2, with TRBD1 matching 7 bases. As DNA, the CDR3 is TGTGCCAGCAGCTTGGACAGGTTCTATGGCTACACCTTC. It is translated as CASSLDRFYGYTF.